The 32 T cell receptor beta chains below all came from one sample that was sequenced in a study of blood T cell repertoires in COVID-19. This table comes from immunoSEQ multiplex PCR, and its TCRdb copy is limited to in-frame clones, with some not included. The table has tens of thousands of clones, about 87% seen once. The sequenced material came from peripheral blood. All receptors come from a human donor in a cohort sampled during active COVID-19.

V and J are TRBV2 and TRBJ1-2; TRBD1 matches 11 bases. From germline, CDR1 is SNHLY and CDR2 FYNNEI. Germline trimming cut 6 bases from V and 7 bases from J; bases unmatched to any gene: 13. This CDR3 is built from 16 residues. The CDR3 loop reads CASSGVIPGTGGGYTF. The CDR3 DNA is TGTGCCAGCAGCGGCGTGATCCCCGGGACAGGGGGTGGCTACACCTTC.

This rearrangement joins TRBV28 to TRBJ2-7; a weak D match, TRBD2 (6 bases). The CDR3 loop spans 16 amino acids. The V end was cut by 1 base, the J end by 3 bases, with 16 bases between. CDR1 and CDR2 (germline): MDHEN, SYDVKM. In DNA form, the CDR3 reads TGTGCCAGCAGTTTATACTACCGCCCCGGGGGCTACGAGCAGTACTTC. Translating gives CASSLYYRPGGYEQYF.

The chain combines TRBV9 with TRBJ2-2; TRBD2 matches 10 bases. Per germline, CDR1 SGDLS and CDR2 YYNGEE. The length of the CDR3 is 16 residues. The V and J ends lost 4 bases and 2 bases, in that order; junction bases with no gene match: 5. CDR3 amino acids: CASSPSGSSNTGELFF. Here the CDR3 DNA reads TGTGCCAGCAGCCCTAGCGGGAGCTCTAACACCGGGGAGCTGTTTTTT.

J is TRBJ2-5 and V is TRBV18; 9 bases map to TRBD2. This CDR3 has 17 amino acids. Trimming cost V 0 bases and J 0 bases; bases outside gene matches: 5. Germline V CDR1 and CDR2: KGHSH, LQKENI. The CDR3 region is CASSPPWRGGYQETQYF. CDR3 nucleotides: TGTGCCAGCTCACCACCGTGGCGGGGGGGTTACCAAGAGACCCAGTACTTC.

The V call is TRBV9, the J call TRBJ2-2; 8 bases align to TRBD2. There are 18 residues in the CDR3. V shed 0 bases, J shed 1 base, and the junction held 8 bases outside the gene matches. In germline, CDR1 is SGDLS, CDR2 YYNGEE. CDR3 sequence (DNA): TGTGCCAGCAGCGTAGGCCTTACTAGCGGCCGGAACACCGGGGAGCTGTTTTTT. Translated: CASSVGLTSGRNTGELFF.

This clone was seen once. The V and J genes are TRBV4-3 and TRBJ1-1; 9 nucleotides match TRBD1. Unmatched junction bases numbered 5, after V lost 5 bases and J lost 4 bases. The germline V gene encodes CDR1 LGHNA and CDR2 YSLEER. CDR3 length: 14 amino acids. CDR3 bases: TGCGCCAGCAGCTTACAGGGGGCGCCCACTGAAGCTTTCTTT. Translated, it gives CASSLQGAPTEAFF.

The chain couples TRBV15 to TRBJ2-3, with D uncertain. Germline CDR1 and CDR2: LNHNV and YYDKDF (reference sequence). This CDR3 region has 14 residues. V gave up 4 bases and J gave up 2 bases, with 10 bases separating them. CDR3 sequence: CATSTALNTDTQYF. The CDR3 DNA follows: TGTGCCACCAGCACAGCGCTGAACACAGATACGCAGTATTTT.

This clone was counted between two and nine times. Written as DNA, the CDR3 is TGTGCCAGTAGTGCCTGGGGGGGTAGGGAAGCTTTCTTT. It codes for CASSAWGGREAFF. The rearrangement joins TRBV19 to TRBJ1-1, with D possibly matching TRBD1 (5 bases). V lost 5 bases and J 8 bases, leaving 15 bases between the germline ends. CDR1 and CDR2 (germline): LNHDA, SQIVND (reference sequence). The CDR3 is 13 residues long.

V usage is TRBV2 and J usage is TRBJ2-1, with D unresolved. The germline gives CDR1 SNHLY, CDR2 FYNNEI. The CDR3 has 11 amino acids. Trimming cost V 4 bases and J 7 bases, with 5 bases left between them. The CDR3 nucleotides are TGTGCCAGCAGTGTTAGAAATGAGCAGTTCTTC. Translated: CASSVRNEQFF. Supplemented by reference TRBV2 and TRBJ2-1, the full variable domain reads EPEVTQTPSHQVTQMGQEVILRCVPISNHLYFYWYRQILGQKVEFLVSFYNNEISEKSEIFDDQFSVERPDGSNFTLKIRSTKLEDSAMYFCASSVRNEQFFGPGTRLTVL.

This chain links TRBV5-4 with TRBJ1-3; 7 bases are shared with TRBD1. The germline gives CDR1 SGHNT, CDR2 YYREEE (reference sequence). Trimming at V came to 4 bases and at J to 0 bases, leaving 13 bases not matched to a gene. This CDR3 is 18 amino acids long. CDR3 sequence reads: CASSPRRQGQSSGNTIYF. For the CDR3, the DNA is TGTGCCAGCAGCCCTAGACGACAGGGCCAAAGCTCTGGAAACACCATATATTTT.

V is TRBV5-1 and J is TRBJ2-5, with 7 bases that match TRBD2. The CDR3 consists of 15 residues. Germline CDR1 and CDR2: SGHRS and YFSETQ. The J segment lost 2 bases and the V segment lost 4 bases, leaving 8 bases of the junction unmatched. The CDR3: CASSPSGALQETQYF. The CDR3 DNA reads TGCGCCAGCAGCCCGAGCGGGGCCTTGCAAGAGACCCAGTACTTC.

The rearrangement uses TRBV7-8 and TRBJ1-5; 7 bases are a match to TRBD1. Germline V gene data show CDR1 as SGHVS and CDR2 as FQNEAQ. The CDR3 totals 16 residues. V lost 1 base and J lost 1; bases outside the gene matches: 4. Written as DNA, the CDR3 is TGTGCCAGCAGCTTAGGGGGACAGTTGAGCAATCAGCCCCAGCATTTT. It encodes CASSLGGQLSNQPQHF.

The chain has TRBV28 and TRBJ2-5; the match to TRBD2 covers 11 bases. Germline-derived CDR1 and CDR2 are MDHEN and SYDVKM. The V gene end was trimmed by 6 bases and the J gene end by 5 bases; junction bases not matched to a gene: 5. There are 14 residues in the CDR3. The CDR3 nucleotides read TGTGCCAGCAGATTAGCGGGAGGGGGGGAGACCCAGTACTTC. Its translation is CASRLAGGGETQYF.

This chain links TRBV4-2 with TRBJ2-5; 13 positions match TRBD2. The CDR3 has 17 amino acids. The V and J ends lost 0 bases and 3 bases, in that order; junction bases with no gene match: 4. Germline lookup yields CDR1 LGHNA and CDR2 YNFKEQ. The CDR3: CASSQDRTSGREETQYF. The DNA of the CDR3 is TGTGCCAGCAGCCAAGATCGTACTAGCGGGAGGGAAGAGACCCAGTACTTC.

This CDR3 reads CASSLSSHNEQFF. The CDR3 DNA sequence: TGTGCCAGCAGCTTATCTAGCCACAATGAGCAGTTCTTC. The V and J genes are TRBV7-2 and TRBJ2-1, with D perhaps matching TRBD2 (5 bases). CDR3 length: 13 amino acids. Trimming took 2 bases from V and 5 from J, leaving 7 bases between them. CDR1 is SGHTA, CDR2 FQGNSA, per germline.

The chain employs TRBV6-6 and TRBJ2-2; TRBD1 matches at 7 bases. Germline assignment: CDR1 MNHNY and CDR2 SVGAGI (reference sequence). V gave up 5 bases and J gave up 3 bases; unmatched junction bases: 6. The CDR3 covers 15 residues. The CDR3 DNA follows: TGTGCCAGCAGTCTCGCTACAGGGGACACCGGGGAGCTGTTTTTT. Its translation: CASSLATGDTGELFF.

The chain carries TRBV6-5 and TRBJ1-2; no clear D gene. Germline CDR1 reads MNHEY; CDR2 reads SVGAGI. Trimming took 0 bases from V and 4 from J, leaving 9 bases between them. The CDR3 consists of 14 residues. CDR3 bases: TGTGCCAGCAGTTACTCGAGTCGGGGCTATGGCTACACCTTC. This sequence encodes CASSYSSRGYGYTF.

The chain joins TRBV11-3 to TRBJ2-7, with D possibly matching TRBD1 (5 bases). Per the germline V gene, CDR1 is SGHNT and CDR2 is YENEEA. This CDR3 contains 14 residues. The germline V and J ends were trimmed by 5 bases and 3 bases, with 14 bases remaining between them. The CDR3 coding sequence is TGTGCCAGCAGCAGTTCGTCCCAGGGCTACGAGCAGTACTTC. This translates into CASSSSSQGYEQYF. Full variable domain (remainder filled in from reference TRBV11-3 and TRBJ2-7): EAGVVQSPRYKIIEKKQPVAFWCNPISGHNTLYWYLQNLGQGPELLIRYENEEAVDDSQLPKDRFSAERLKGVDSTLKIQPAELGDSAVYLCASSSSSQGYEQYFGPGTRLTVT.

The chain recombines TRBV7-2 with TRBJ2-5; 8 bases are a match to TRBD1. The CDR3 length is 15 residues. Germline CDR1 reads SGHTA; CDR2 reads FQGNSA. V trimming: 6 bases; J trimming: 5 bases; junction bases outside the gene matches: 11. The CDR3 region is CASSTGGPATETQYF. DNA of the CDR3: TGTGCCAGCAGTACAGGGGGGCCTGCCACCGAGACCCAGTACTTC. The whole variable domain, remainder taken from reference TRBV7-2 and TRBJ2-5, is GAGVSQSPSNKVTEKGKDVELRCDPISGHTALYWYRQSLGQGLEFLIYFQGNSAPDKSGLPSDRFSAERTGGSVSTLTIQRTQQEDSAVYLCASSTGGPATETQYFGPGTRLLVL.

V is TRBV5-6 and J is TRBJ1-2, with D tentatively TRBD1 (6 bases). V was cut by 4 bases and J by 6 bases, with 10 bases left in between. The germline V gene encodes CDR1 SGHDT and CDR2 YYEEEE. CDR3 length: 12 residues. CDR3 sequence reads: CASSLRDNGYTF. Here the CDR3 DNA reads TGTGCCAGCAGCCTGAGGGACAATGGCTACACCTTC. The full variable domain, its missing parts supplied by reference TRBV5-6 and TRBJ1-2, is DAGVTQSPTHLIKTRGQQVTLRCSPKSGHDTVSWYQQALGQGPQFIFQYYEEEERQRGNFPDRFSGHQFPNYSSELNVNALLLGDSALYLCASSLRDNGYTFGSGTRLTVV.

This clone was observed once. The chain has TRBV6-2 or TRBV6-3 and TRBJ1-2, with TRBD1 as a possible D gene (5 bases). V was trimmed by 2 bases and J by 6 bases, leaving 25 bases between them. CDR3 length: 18 residues. The germline V gene has CDR1 MNHEY and CDR2 SVGEGT. The CDR3 sequence: CASSYPSLSSSGVNGYTF. Here the CDR3 DNA reads TGTGCCAGCAGTTACCCCTCTCTGTCTTCATCGGGGGTCAATGGCTACACCTTC.

The chain couples TRBV7-3 to TRBJ2-1; possible D gene TRBD2, 5 bases. CDR1 and CDR2 from the germline V gene are SGHTA and FQGTGA. Trimming shortened V by 5 bases and J by 9 bases, and 23 bases separated the two germline ends. The CDR3 covers 16 residues. The CDR3, as DNA: TGTGCCAGCAGCCCTCCGACTACTTACCTTTTTGGTGAGCAGTTCTTC. This encodes CASSPPTTYLFGEQFF.

This rearrangement joins TRBV13 to TRBJ2-7; TRBD2 matches at 13 bases. V gave up 5 bases and J gave up 4 bases; unmatched junction bases: 20. Germline loops: CDR1 PRHDT, CDR2 FYEKMQ (reference sequence). This CDR3 contains 20 residues. The CDR3 DNA reads as TGTGCCAGCAGCCCAAACGGACTAGCGGGAGACCGAGGGATCGGGTACGAGCAGTACTTC. Translation: CASSPNGLAGDRGIGYEQYF.

This clone was observed a single time. The chain has TRBV7-3 and TRBJ2-5, with TRBD1 matching 10 bases. This CDR3 spans 14 amino acids. Trimming cost V 6 bases and J 5 bases; bases outside gene matches: 6. Germline loops: CDR1 SGHTA, CDR2 FQGTGA. CDR3: CASSSTGGRETQYF. The CDR3 DNA reads as TGTGCCAGCAGTTCGACAGGGGGCCGGGAGACCCAGTACTTC.

The table lists this clone with a few counts. This chain uses TRBV19 with TRBJ1-2, with D tentatively TRBD1 (5 bases). The CDR3 is made up of 16 amino acids. Trimming removed 3 bases at V and 2 bases at J, with 16 bases between. From germline, CDR1 is LNHDA and CDR2 SQIVND (reference sequence). CDR3: CASSMSRQRHNYGYTF. CDR3 bases: TGTGCCAGTAGTATGTCCCGACAGCGACACAACTATGGCTACACCTTC. The complete variable domain, with remaining parts taken from reference TRBV19 and TRBJ1-2, reads DGGITQSPKYLFRKEGQNVTLSCEQNLNHDAMYWYRQDPGQGLRLIYYSQIVNDFQKGDIAEGYSVSREKKESFPLTVTSAQKNPTAFYLCASSMSRQRHNYGYTFGSGTRLTVV.

The chain links TRBV12-5 to TRBJ2-1, with TRBD1 matching over 8 bases. The germline gives CDR1 LGHNT, CDR2 FRNRAP. This CDR3 has 18 amino acids. V lost 3 bases and J lost 4; bases outside the gene matches: 14. The CDR3 DNA reads TGTGCTAGTGGTTTCCTTACCCACGGACAGGGCCGTTACAATGAGCAGTTCTTC. Amino acids: CASGFLTHGQGRYNEQFF.

The chain recombines TRBV5-1 with TRBJ1-1; TRBD1 agrees at 9 bases. The CDR3 contains 15 residues. V was pared by 4 bases and J by 5 bases, with 9 bases of the junction left unmatched. Per germline, CDR1 SGHRS and CDR2 YFSETQ. CDR3 sequence: CASSRVTGGFTEAFF. In nucleotides, the CDR3 is TGCGCCAGCAGCCGCGTTACAGGGGGCTTTACTGAAGCTTTCTTT. Full variable domain (outside the CDR3, taken from reference TRBV5-1 and TRBJ1-1): KAGVTQTPRYLIKTRGQQVTLSCSPISGHRSVSWYQQTPGQGLQFLFEYFSETQRNKGNFPGRFSGRQFSNSRSEMNVSTLELGDSALYLCASSRVTGGFTEAFFGQGTRLTVV.

This sequence joins TRBV19 and TRBJ2-6, with a weak D call TRBD2 (6 bases). This CDR3 is 15 amino acids long. V was cut by 9 bases and J by 2 bases, with 14 bases left in between. Germline CDR1 is LNHDA and CDR2 is SQIVND (reference sequence). CDR3 region: CASLTSSPGANVLTF. The CDR3 DNA is TGTGCCAGCCTGACTAGTAGCCCTGGGGCCAACGTCCTGACTTTC.

The CDR3 DNA sequence: TGTGCCAGCAGTGCAGGGCTAGCGGGGGGGACAGATACGCAGTATTTT. This gives the protein CASSAGLAGGTDTQYF. The rearrangement joins TRBV2 to TRBJ2-3, with 12 positions matching TRBD2. The CDR3 totals 16 residues. The V gene's germline CDR1 is SNHLY and CDR2 FYNNEI. V was clipped by 4 bases and J by 3 bases; unmatched bases: 5. The full variable domain, rest sourced from reference TRBV2 and TRBJ2-3, is EPEVTQTPSHQVTQMGQEVILRCVPISNHLYFYWYRQILGQKVEFLVSFYNNEISEKSEIFDDQFSVERPDGSNFTLKIRSTKLEDSAMYFCASSAGLAGGTDTQYFGPGTRLTVL.

V is TRBV6-5 and J is TRBJ1-1, with 8 bases that match TRBD1. This CDR3 comprises 16 residues. Germline V gives CDR1 MNHEY, CDR2 SVGAGI. After removal of 0 bases from V and 6 bases from J, the junction contained 9 bases not matched to a gene. CDR3 sequence (DNA): TGTGCCAGCAGTTACTCCCGACAGGGGAGTGTGGCTGAAGCTTTCTTT. Translation: CASSYSRQGSVAEAFF.

The V gene is TRBV7-6, the J gene TRBJ2-5; the match to TRBD2 covers 8 bases. The germline CDR1 and CDR2 sequences are SGHVS and FNYEAQ. V trimming: 0 bases; J trimming: 0 bases; junction bases outside the gene matches: 6. The CDR3 runs 17 residues. CDR3 residues: CASSLAELAGNQETQYF. The CDR3 region has the DNA TGTGCCAGCAGCTTAGCGGAATTAGCGGGGAACCAAGAGACCCAGTACTTC.

The chain combines TRBV20-1 with TRBJ1-1, with a possible D match to TRBD1 (5 bases). CDR1 is DFQATT, CDR2 SNEGSKA, per germline (reference sequence). The CDR3 sequence is 11 residues long. V was cut by 6 bases and J by 5 bases, with 10 bases left in between. The CDR3 DNA is TGCAGTGCCTCGGAGGGGACTGAAGCTTTCTTT. This codes for CSASEGTEAFF.